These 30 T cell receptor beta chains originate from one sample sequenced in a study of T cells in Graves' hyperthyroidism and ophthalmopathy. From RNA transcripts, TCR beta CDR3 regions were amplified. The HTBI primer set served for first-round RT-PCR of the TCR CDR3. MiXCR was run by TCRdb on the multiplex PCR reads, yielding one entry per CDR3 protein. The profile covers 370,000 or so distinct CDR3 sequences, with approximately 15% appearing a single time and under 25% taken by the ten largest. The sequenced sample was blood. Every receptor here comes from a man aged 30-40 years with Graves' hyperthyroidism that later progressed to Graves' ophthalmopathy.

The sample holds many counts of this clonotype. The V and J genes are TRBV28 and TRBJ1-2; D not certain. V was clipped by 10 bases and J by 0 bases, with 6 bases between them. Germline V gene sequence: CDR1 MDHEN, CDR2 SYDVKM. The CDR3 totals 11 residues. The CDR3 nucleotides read TGTGCCACGGGTGCTAACTATGGCTACACCTTC. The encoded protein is CATGANYGYTF.

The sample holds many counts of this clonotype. The CDR3 nucleotides read TGTGCCAGTAGCCGAAGGGGGAACATGAACACTGAAGCTTTCTTT. Amino acids: CASSRRGNMNTEAFF. V is TRBV19 and J is TRBJ1-1; TRBD1 is a possible D gene (6 bases). Germline CDR1 and CDR2: LNHDA and SQIVND (reference sequence). The CDR3 is 15 amino acids. V was shortened by 6 bases and J by 0 bases, with 14 bases between the two germline ends.

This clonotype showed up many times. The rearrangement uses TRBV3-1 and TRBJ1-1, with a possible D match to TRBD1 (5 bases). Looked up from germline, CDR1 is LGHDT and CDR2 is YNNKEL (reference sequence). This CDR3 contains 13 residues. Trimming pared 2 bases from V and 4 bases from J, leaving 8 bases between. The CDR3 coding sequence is TGTGCCAGCAGCCAATCCAGGGCCACTGAAGCTTTCTTT. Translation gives CASSQSRATEAFF. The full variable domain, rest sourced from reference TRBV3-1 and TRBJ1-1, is DTAVSQTPKYLVTQMGNDKSIKCEQNLGHDTMYWYKQDSKKFLKIMFSYNNKELIINETVPNRFSPKSPDKAHLNLHINSLELGDSAVYFCASSQSRATEAFFGQGTRLTVV.

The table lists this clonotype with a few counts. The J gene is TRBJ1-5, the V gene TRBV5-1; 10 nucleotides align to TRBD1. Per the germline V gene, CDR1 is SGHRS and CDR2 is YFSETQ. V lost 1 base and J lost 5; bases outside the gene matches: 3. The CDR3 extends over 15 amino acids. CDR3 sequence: CASSLWTGGDQPQHF. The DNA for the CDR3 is TGCGCCAGCAGCTTGTGGACAGGGGGAGATCAGCCCCAGCATTTT.

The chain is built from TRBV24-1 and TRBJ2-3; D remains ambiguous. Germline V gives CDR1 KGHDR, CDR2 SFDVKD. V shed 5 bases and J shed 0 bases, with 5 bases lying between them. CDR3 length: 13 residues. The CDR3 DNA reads TGTGCCACCAGTGTCGCTAGCACAGATACGCAGTATTTT. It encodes CATSVASTDTQYF.

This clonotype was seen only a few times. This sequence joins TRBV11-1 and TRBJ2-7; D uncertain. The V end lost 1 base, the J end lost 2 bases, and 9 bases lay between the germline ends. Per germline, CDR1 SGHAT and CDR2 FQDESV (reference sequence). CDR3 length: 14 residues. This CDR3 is CASSLEWGTYEQYF. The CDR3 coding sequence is TGTGCCAGCAGCTTAGAATGGGGAACCTACGAGCAGTACTTC.

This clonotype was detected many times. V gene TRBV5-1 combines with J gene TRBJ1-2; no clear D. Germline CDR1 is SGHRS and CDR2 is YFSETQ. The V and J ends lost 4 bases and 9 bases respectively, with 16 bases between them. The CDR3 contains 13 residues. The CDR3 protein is CASSPDGRSSYTF. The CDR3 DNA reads TGCGCCAGCAGCCCGGACGGTAGGAGTAGCTACACCTTC.

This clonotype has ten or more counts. The CDR3 DNA is TGTGCCAGCAGTATCCGACAGACGGGTTATGGCTACACCTTC. Residues: CASSIRQTGYGYTF. V usage is TRBV12-3 or TRBV12-4 and J usage is TRBJ1-2; D is perhaps TRBD1 (5 bases). The CDR3 loop spans 14 amino acids. V dropped 5 bases and J dropped 5 bases, with 15 bases sitting between them.

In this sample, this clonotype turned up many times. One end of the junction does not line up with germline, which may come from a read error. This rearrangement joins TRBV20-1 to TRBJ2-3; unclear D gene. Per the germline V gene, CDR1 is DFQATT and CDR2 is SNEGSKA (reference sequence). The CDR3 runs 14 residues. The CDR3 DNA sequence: TGCAGTGCTCGAGACATGGTCGGCACAGATACGCAGTATTTT. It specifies CSARDMVGTDTQYF.

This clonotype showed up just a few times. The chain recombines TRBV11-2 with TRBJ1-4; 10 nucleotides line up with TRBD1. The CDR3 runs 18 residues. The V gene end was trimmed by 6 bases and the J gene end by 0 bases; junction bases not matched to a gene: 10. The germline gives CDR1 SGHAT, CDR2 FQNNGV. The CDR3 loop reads CASRPGTGDGATNEKLFF. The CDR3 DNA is TGTGCCAGCAGACCCGGGACAGGGGATGGAGCAACTAATGAAAAACTGTTTTTT.

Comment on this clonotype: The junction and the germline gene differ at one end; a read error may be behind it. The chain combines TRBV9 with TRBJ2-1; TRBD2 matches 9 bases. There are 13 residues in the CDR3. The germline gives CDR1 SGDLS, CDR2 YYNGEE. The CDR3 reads CASSTGGRDEQFF. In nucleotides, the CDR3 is TGTGCCAGCAGTACCGGCGGGAGGGATGAACAGTTCTTC.

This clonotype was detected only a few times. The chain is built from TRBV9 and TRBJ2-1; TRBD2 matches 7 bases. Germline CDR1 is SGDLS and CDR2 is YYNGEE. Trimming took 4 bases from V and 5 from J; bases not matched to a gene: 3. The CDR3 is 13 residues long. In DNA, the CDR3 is TGTGCCAGCAGCCCTAGCGGCGACAATGAGCAGTTCTTC. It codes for CASSPSGDNEQFF.

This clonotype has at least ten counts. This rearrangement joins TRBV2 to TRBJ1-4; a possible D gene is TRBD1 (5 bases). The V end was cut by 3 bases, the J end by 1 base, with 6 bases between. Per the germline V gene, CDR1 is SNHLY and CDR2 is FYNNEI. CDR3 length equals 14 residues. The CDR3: CASSERGTNEKLFF. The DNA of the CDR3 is TGTGCCAGCAGTGAGAGGGGAACTAATGAAAAACTGTTTTTT.

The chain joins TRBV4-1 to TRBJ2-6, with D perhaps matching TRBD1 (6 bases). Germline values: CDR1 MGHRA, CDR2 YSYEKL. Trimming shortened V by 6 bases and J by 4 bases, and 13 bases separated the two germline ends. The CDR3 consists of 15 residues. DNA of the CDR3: TGCGCCAGCAGTAAACAGGGTGGCGGGGCCAACGTCCTGACTTTC. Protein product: CASSKQGGGANVLTF.

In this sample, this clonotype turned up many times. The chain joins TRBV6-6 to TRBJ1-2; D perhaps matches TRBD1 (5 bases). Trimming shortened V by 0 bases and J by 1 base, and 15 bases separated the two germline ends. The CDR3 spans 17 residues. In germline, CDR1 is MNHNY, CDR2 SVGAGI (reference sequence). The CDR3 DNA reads TGTGCCAGCAGTTACTCGATGGGGACCGATCTTAACTATGGCTACACCTTC. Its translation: CASSYSMGTDLNYGYTF.

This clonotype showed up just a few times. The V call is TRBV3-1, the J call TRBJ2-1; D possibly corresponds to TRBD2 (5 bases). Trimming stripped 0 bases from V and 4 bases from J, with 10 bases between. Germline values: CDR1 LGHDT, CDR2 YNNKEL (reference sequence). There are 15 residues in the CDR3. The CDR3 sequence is CASSQDGERYNEQFF. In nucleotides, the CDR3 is TGTGCCAGCAGCCAAGACGGGGAACGTTACAATGAGCAGTTCTTC.

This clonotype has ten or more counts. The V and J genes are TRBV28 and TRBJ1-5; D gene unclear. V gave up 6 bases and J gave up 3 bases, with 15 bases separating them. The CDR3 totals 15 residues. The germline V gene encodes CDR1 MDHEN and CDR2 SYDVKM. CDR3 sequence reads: CASRGGSYTNQPQHF. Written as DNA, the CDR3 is TGTGCCAGCAGGGGCGGCAGTTATACCAATCAGCCCCAGCATTTT.

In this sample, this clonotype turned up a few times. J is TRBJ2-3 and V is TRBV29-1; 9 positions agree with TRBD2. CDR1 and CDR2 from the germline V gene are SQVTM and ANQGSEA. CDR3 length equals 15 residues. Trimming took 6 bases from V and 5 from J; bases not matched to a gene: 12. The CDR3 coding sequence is TGCAGCGTGCCCGGAACTAGCGGGCAAGGAGATACGCAGTATTTT. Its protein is CSVPGTSGQGDTQYF.

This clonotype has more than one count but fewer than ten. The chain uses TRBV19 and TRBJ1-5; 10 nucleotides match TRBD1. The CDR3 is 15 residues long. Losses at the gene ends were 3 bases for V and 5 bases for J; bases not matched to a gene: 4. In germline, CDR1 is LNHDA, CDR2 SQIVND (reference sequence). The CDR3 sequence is CASSIVGTGDQPQHF. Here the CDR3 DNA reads TGTGCCAGTAGTATCGTTGGGACAGGGGATCAGCCCCAGCATTTT. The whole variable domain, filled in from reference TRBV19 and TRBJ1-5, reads DGGITQSPKYLFRKEGQNVTLSCEQNLNHDAMYWYRQDPGQGLRLIYYSQIVNDFQKGDIAEGYSVSREKKESFPLTVTSAQKNPTAFYLCASSIVGTGDQPQHFGDGTRLSIL.

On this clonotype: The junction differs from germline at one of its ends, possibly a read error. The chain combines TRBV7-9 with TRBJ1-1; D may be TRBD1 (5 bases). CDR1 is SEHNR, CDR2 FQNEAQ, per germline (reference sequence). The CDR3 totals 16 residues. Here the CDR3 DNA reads TGTGCCGGCAGCTTAGTCAGGGCTCCGATGAACACTGAAGCTTTCTTT. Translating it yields CAGSLVRAPMNTEAFF.

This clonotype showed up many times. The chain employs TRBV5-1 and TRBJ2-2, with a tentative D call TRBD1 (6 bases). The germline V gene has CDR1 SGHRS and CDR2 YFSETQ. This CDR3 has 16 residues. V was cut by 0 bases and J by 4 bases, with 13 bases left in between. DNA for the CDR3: TGCGCCAGCAGCTTGGCCGAACAGGGTCCCACCGGGGAGCTGTTTTTT. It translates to CASSLAEQGPTGELFF.

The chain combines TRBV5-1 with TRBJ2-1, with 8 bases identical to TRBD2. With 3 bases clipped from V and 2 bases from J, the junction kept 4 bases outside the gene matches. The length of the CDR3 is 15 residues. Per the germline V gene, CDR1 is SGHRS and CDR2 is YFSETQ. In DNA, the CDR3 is TGCGCCAGCAGCTCCGGACTAGCTCCCTACAATGAGCAGTTCTTC. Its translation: CASSSGLAPYNEQFF.

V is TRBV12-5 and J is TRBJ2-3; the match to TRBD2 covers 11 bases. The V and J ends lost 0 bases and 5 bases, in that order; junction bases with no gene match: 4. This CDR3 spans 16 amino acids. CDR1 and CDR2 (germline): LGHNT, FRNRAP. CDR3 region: CASGLVLAGEQDTQYF. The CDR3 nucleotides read TGTGCTAGTGGTTTGGTACTAGCGGGAGAGCAAGATACGCAGTATTTT.

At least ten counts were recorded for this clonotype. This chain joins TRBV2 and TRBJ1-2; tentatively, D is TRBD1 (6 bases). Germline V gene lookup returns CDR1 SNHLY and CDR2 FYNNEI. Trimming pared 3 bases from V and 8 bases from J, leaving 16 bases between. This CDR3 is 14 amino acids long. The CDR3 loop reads CASSDDRTSRGYTF. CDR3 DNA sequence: TGTGCCAGCAGTGACGACAGGACCTCTAGGGGCTACACCTTC.

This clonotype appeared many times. The chain's CDR3 is CASSSRIADTQYF. In DNA form, the CDR3 reads TGTGCCAGCAGCTCCCGGATAGCGGATACGCAGTATTTT. V and J are TRBV7-9 and TRBJ2-3, with D tentatively TRBD2 (5 bases). This CDR3 is built from 13 residues. The V gene lost 4 bases and the J gene lost 6 bases, with 11 bases spanning the gap. Germline V gives CDR1 SEHNR, CDR2 FQNEAQ (reference sequence).

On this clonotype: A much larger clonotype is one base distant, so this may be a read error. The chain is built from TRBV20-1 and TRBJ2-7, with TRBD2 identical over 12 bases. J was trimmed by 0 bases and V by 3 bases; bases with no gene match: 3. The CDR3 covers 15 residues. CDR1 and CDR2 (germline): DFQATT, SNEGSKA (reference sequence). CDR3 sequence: CSARGTSGCSYEQYF. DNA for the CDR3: TGCAGTGCTAGGGGGACTAGCGGGTGCTCCTACGAGCAGTACTTC.

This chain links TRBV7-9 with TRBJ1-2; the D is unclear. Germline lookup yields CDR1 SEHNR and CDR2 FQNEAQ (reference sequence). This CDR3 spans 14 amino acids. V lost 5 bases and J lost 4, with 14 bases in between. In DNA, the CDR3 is TGTGCCAGCAGCGCCCGGACTCAATCCTATGGCTACACCTTC. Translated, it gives CASSARTQSYGYTF.

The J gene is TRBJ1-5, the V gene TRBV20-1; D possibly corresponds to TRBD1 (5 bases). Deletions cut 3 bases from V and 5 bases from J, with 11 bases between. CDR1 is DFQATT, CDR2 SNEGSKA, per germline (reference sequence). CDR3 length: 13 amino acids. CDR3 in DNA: TGCAGTGCTAGCTGGACATTCGATCAGCCCCAGCATTTT. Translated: CSASWTFDQPQHF.

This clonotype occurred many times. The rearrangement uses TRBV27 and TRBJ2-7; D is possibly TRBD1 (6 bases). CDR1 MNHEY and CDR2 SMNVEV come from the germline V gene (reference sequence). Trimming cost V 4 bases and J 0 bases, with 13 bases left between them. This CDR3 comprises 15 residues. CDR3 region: CASSSIGQSSYEQYF. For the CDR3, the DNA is TGTGCCAGCAGTTCAATAGGACAGAGCTCCTACGAGCAGTACTTC.

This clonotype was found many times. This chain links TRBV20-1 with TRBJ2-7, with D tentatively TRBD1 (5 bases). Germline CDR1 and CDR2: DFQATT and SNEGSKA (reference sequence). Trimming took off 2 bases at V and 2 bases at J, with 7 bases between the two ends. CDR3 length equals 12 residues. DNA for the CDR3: TGCAGTGCTAGACGCAGGGCCTACGAGCAGTACTTC. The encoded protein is CSARRRAYEQYF.